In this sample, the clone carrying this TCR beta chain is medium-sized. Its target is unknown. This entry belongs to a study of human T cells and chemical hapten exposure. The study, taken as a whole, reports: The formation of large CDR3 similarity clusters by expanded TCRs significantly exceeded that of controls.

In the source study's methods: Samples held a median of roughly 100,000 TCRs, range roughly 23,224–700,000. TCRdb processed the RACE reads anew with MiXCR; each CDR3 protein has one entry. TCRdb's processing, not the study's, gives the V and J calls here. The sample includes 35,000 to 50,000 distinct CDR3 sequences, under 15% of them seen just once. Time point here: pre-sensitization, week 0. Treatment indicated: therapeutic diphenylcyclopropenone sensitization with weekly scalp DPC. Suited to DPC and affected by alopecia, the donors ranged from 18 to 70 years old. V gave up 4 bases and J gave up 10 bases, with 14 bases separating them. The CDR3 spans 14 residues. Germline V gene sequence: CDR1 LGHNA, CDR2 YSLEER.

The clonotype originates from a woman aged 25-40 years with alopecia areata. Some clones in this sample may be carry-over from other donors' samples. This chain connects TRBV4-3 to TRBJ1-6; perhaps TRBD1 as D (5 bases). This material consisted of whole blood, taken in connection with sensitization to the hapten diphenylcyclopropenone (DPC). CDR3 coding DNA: TGCGCCAGCAGCCCCTTGACAGTCGCCTCACCCCTCCACTTT. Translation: CASSPLTVASPLHF.